This T cell receptor beta chain was identified in a study of response to subunit inactivated influenza vaccine. Study-level results: Only a handful of new T cells, the authors suggested, are recruited with each seasonal influenza vaccination.

This clonotype has more than one count but fewer than ten. Its matching antigen is unknown. TCRdb re-derived calls from the RT-PCR reads in MiXCR, one entry per CDR3 protein. The data show roughly 630,000 distinct CDR3 sequences, approximately 14% seen once. The specimen was PBMCs from blood, collected around 15 days before vaccination. The sequence was collected from a man aged 50 to 59 who received an inactivated influenza vaccine.

The CDR3 here is CSASSRLIRDTQYF. For the CDR3, the DNA is TGCAGTGCTAGTTCCCGACTCATTCGAGATACGCAGTATTTT. The chain joins TRBV20-1 to TRBJ2-3; D is unresolved. Germline lookup yields CDR1 DFQATT and CDR2 SNEGSKA (reference sequence). The CDR3 spans 14 residues. Trimming took off 3 bases at V and 5 bases at J, with 15 bases between the two ends.